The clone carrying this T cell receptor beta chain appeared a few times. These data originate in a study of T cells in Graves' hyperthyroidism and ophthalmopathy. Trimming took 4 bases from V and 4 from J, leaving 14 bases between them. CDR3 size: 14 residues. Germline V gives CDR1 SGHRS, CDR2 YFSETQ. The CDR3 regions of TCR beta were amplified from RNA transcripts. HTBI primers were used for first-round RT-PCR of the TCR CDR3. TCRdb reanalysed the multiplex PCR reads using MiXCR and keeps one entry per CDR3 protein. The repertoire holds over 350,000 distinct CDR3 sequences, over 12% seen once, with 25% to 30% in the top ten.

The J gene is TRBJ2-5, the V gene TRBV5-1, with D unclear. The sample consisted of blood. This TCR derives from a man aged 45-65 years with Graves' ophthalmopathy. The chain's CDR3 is CASSPGQHRETQYF. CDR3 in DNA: TGCGCCAGCAGCCCGGGCCAACATCGAGAGACCCAGTACTTC. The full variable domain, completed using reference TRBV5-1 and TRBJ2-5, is KAGVTQTPRYLIKTRGQQVTLSCSPISGHRSVSWYQQTPGQGLQFLFEYFSETQRNKGNFPGRFSGRQFSNSRSEMNVSTLELGDSALYLCASSPGQHRETQYFGPGTRLLVL.